The rows below give T cell receptor beta chains drawn from one sample of a study of chemoradiotherapy in HPV16-positive cancers. The assay was immunoSEQ multiplex PCR, and TCRdb's table has in-frame clones only and misses some. Counted here are 5,500 to 7,000 clones, about 86% occurring once; the ten biggest clones make up approximately 2%. The sample was tumor tissue, taken from a patient who underwent chemoradiotherapy. The origin of the receptors is a human donor with HPV-associated anogenital cancer. The CDR3 runs from the conserved cysteine through the conserved F or W. A D gene is named only where the DNA matches it firmly. Size values are once, few and many counts, or a class for expanded clones, and some rows have none.

abundance: NA
d_gene: NA
j_gene: TRBJ1-4
v_gene: TRBV7-9
CDR3aa: CASSLKLEKLFF
CDR3nt: TGTGCCAGCAGCTTAAAGCTCGAAAAACTGTTTTTT

abundance: NA
d_gene: TRBD1
j_gene: TRBJ2-3
v_gene: TRBV11-2
CDR3aa: CASSLRTGGLDTQYF
CDR3nt: TGTGCCAGCAGCTTAAGGACAGGGGGTTTGGATACGCAGTATTTT

abundance: NA
d_gene: TRBD1
j_gene: TRBJ1-3
v_gene: TRBV7-3
CDR3aa: CASSSQGQGGNTIYF
CDR3nt: TGTGCCAGCAGCTCCCAGGGACAGGGGGGAAACACCATATATTTT

abundance: NA
d_gene: NA
j_gene: TRBJ2-5
v_gene: TRBV4-2
CDR3aa: CASSQDSQASSSETQYF
CDR3nt: TGTGCCAGCAGCCAAGATTCCCAGGCCTCATCTTCCGAGACCCAGTACTTC

abundance: NA
d_gene: TRBD2
j_gene: TRBJ2-1
v_gene: TRBV19
CDR3aa: CASSHGSSGRGNEQFF
CDR3nt: TGTGCCAGCTCGCACGGATCTAGCGGGAGGGGCAATGAGCAGTTCTTC

abundance: NA
d_gene: NA
j_gene: TRBJ1-6
v_gene: TRBV5-6
CDR3aa: CASSAGWENSPLHF
CDR3nt: TGTGCCAGCAGCGCCGGATGGGAGAATTCACCCCTCCACTTT

abundance: NA
d_gene: NA
j_gene: TRBJ1-3
v_gene: TRBV4-3
CDR3aa: CASSQERGSGNTIYF
CDR3nt: TGCGCCAGCAGCCAAGAAAGGGGCAGTGGAAACACCATATATTTT

abundance: NA
d_gene: TRBD2
j_gene: TRBJ2-3
v_gene: TRBV7-2
CDR3aa: CASSLSSGSTDTQYF
CDR3nt: TGTGCCAGCAGCTTATCTAGCGGTAGCACAGATACGCAGTATTTT

abundance: once
d_gene: NA
j_gene: TRBJ2-7
v_gene: TRBV27
CDR3aa: CASSSQSQSYGEQYF
CDR3nt: TGTGCCAGCAGTTCTCAATCCCAATCCTACGGCGAGCAGTACTTC

abundance: NA
d_gene: NA
j_gene: TRBJ2-1
v_gene: TRBV5-6
CDR3aa: CASSLRPNEQFF
CDR3nt: TGTGCCAGCAGCTTAAGACCCAATGAGCAGTTCTTC

abundance: NA
d_gene: NA
j_gene: TRBJ1-1
v_gene: TRBV5-1
CDR3aa: CASSVVGGTEAFF
CDR3nt: TGCGCCAGCAGCGTGGTCGGGGGGACTGAAGCTTTCTTT

abundance: once
d_gene: NA
j_gene: TRBJ1-4
v_gene: TRBV18
CDR3aa: CASSQTEGEKLFF
CDR3nt: TGTGCCAGCTCACAGACAGAGGGTGAAAAACTGTTTTTT

abundance: once
d_gene: TRBD1
j_gene: TRBJ2-1
v_gene: TRBV6-5
CDR3aa: CASSYGDRLNEQFF
CDR3nt: TGTGCCAGCAGTTACGGGGACAGATTAAATGAGCAGTTCTTC

abundance: NA
d_gene: NA
j_gene: TRBJ1-6
v_gene: TRBV7-9
CDR3aa: CASTSGAYNSPLHF
CDR3nt: TGTGCCAGCACCAGTGGTGCCTATAATTCACCCCTCCACTTT

abundance: NA
d_gene: NA
j_gene: TRBJ2-3
v_gene: TRBV30
CDR3aa: CAWSENYGGSTDTQYF
CDR3nt: TGTGCCTGGAGTGAAAATTATGGGGGGAGTACAGATACGCAGTATTTT

abundance: NA
d_gene: TRBD1
j_gene: TRBJ2-5
v_gene: TRBV19
CDR3aa: CASSPGGQGETQYF
CDR3nt: TGTGCCAGTAGTCCAGGGGGCCAGGGAGAGACCCAGTACTTC

abundance: NA
d_gene: TRBD1
j_gene: TRBJ1-2
v_gene: TRBV19
CDR3aa: CASSLTGGNADGYTF
CDR3nt: TGTGCCAGTAGTTTGACAGGGGGAAACGCCGATGGCTACACCTTC